The clone carrying this T cell receptor (beta chain) has a count of ten or more. Its specificity is unknown. TCRdb independently ran MiXCR on the PCR reads; one entry per CDR3 protein. Among about 640,000 distinct CDR3 sequences listed, 20% were seen once. These data belong to a study of molecular identifiers for immune sequencing clone quantification. Study-wide results and caveats: Barcode sharing among identical TCR molecules could make large clones appear smaller.

J gave up 1 base and V 4 bases, and 4 bases lay outside the gene matches. Germline V gene data show CDR1 as LGHNA and CDR2 as YSLEER. This CDR3 is built from 15 residues. It was from approximately 22,000 to 940,000 sorted cells, with 10%, 30% or 50% RNA, that naive CD8 libraries came. The specimen was naive CD8+ T cells from blood, with Jurkat cell RNA spiked in. Sample subset: FACS-sorted CD8+CD4-CCR7+CD45RA+ naive T cells. V and J are TRBV4-3 and TRBJ2-1, with TRBD1 matching 7 bases. This clonotype originated in a human donor in good health. Some libraries in this study had Jurkat cell RNA spiked in. The CDR3 coding sequence is TGCGCCAGCAGCCTCCGGGACAGATCCTACAATGAGCAGTTCTTC. It encodes CASSLRDRSYNEQFF.